These 18 T cell receptor beta chains share one sample of origin, sequenced in a study of CD8 T cells in Susac syndrome. Random hexamers served to reverse transcribe about 0.45 to 1 ug RNA. TCRdb analysed the immunoSEQ multiplex PCR reads with MiXCR anew, one entry per CDR3 protein. Of about 140,000 distinct CDR3 sequences in the sample, roughly 95% are singletons; the top ten hold approximately 0.11%. The sample taken for sequencing was CD4+ T cells from PBMCs. These receptors were obtained from a human donor with multiple sclerosis.

The genes are TRBV4-3 and TRBJ1-5; maybe TRBD1 (5 bases). Trimming removed 0 bases at V and 1 base at J, with 13 bases between. The length of the CDR3 is 17 residues. Germline-derived CDR1 and CDR2 are LGHNA and YSLEER. In DNA, the CDR3 is TGCGCCAGCAGCCAAGACCCCCAGGGAGGGAGCAATCAGCCCCAGCATTTT. This gives the protein CASSQDPQGGSNQPQHF.

CDR3 nucleotide sequence: TGCAGTGCGGCGCGGGGAGGGGCCCGACCGTTCCAAGAGACCCAGTACTTC. It codes for CSAARGGARPFQETQYF. V gene TRBV20-1 combines with J gene TRBJ2-5; the match to TRBD2 covers 7 bases. V shed 6 bases and J 1 base; nucleotides not matched to a gene: 17. Per the germline V gene, CDR1 is DFQATT and CDR2 is SNEGSKA (reference sequence). The CDR3 covers 17 residues.

The chain combines TRBV29-1 with TRBJ2-7; perhaps TRBD2 as D (5 bases). The CDR3 has 14 amino acids. In germline, CDR1 is SQVTM, CDR2 ANQGSEA. Trimming pared 6 bases from V and 2 bases from J, leaving 17 bases between. The CDR3 protein is CSVQTRIGAYEQYF. The CDR3 DNA reads TGCAGCGTCCAGACCAGGATCGGGGCCTACGAGCAGTACTTC.

This clonotype was picked up one time. The chain combines TRBV5-5 with TRBJ2-7, with D maybe TRBD1 (5 bases). Trimming cost V 0 bases and J 3 bases, with 10 bases left between them. The V gene's germline CDR1 is SGHKS and CDR2 YYEKEE (reference sequence). The CDR3 extends over 14 amino acids. The CDR3, as DNA: TGTGCCAGCAGCTTGGCGATAGGGGTCTACGAGCAGTACTTC. Amino acids: CASSLAIGVYEQYF.

V usage is TRBV18 and J usage is TRBJ2-5; D gene ambiguous. Germline-derived CDR1 and CDR2 are KGHSH and LQKENI. Trimming left V 3 bases short and J 1 base short, with 6 bases between. The CDR3 runs 13 residues. The chain's CDR3 is CASSPGIQETQYF. The CDR3 DNA sequence: TGTGCCAGCTCACCGGGGATCCAAGAGACCCAGTACTTC.

The V and J genes are TRBV15 and TRBJ2-7; a possible D gene is TRBD2 (5 bases). The V end was cut by 5 bases, the J end by 2 bases, with 13 bases between. The CDR3 has 14 residues. Germline CDR1 and CDR2: LNHNV and YYDKDF (reference sequence). The CDR3 reads CATSLGLETYEQYF. The CDR3 DNA reads as TGTGCCACCAGCTTAGGACTGGAAACCTACGAGCAGTACTTC.

V and J are TRBV12-5 and TRBJ1-1, with 9 bases lining up with TRBD1. The V gene's germline CDR1 is LGHNT and CDR2 FRNRAP. CDR3 length: 17 residues. Trimming removed 4 bases from V and 0 bases from J; junction bases left unmatched: 9. CDR3 in DNA: TGTGCTAGTGGTTCATCCGGGACAGGGAACATGAACACTGAAGCTTTCTTT. This encodes CASGSSGTGNMNTEAFF.

This rearrangement joins TRBV12-3 or TRBV12-4 to TRBJ2-5, with D perhaps given as TRBD1 or TRBD2 (5 bases each). Trimming shortened V by 6 bases and J by 1 base, and 12 bases separated the two germline ends. The CDR3 length is 14 residues. The CDR3 spells CASSIGTFQETQYF. The CDR3 nucleotides are TGTGCCAGCAGCATTGGGACGTTCCAAGAGACCCAGTACTTC.

CDR3 in DNA: TGTGCCAGCAGCCAGGGGACGGGCCACTCCTACGAGCAGTACTTC. This translates into CASSQGTGHSYEQYF. The V call is TRBV12-3 or TRBV12-4, the J call TRBJ2-7; maybe TRBD1 (6 bases). V shed 6 bases and J shed 0 bases, with 15 bases lying between them. The CDR3 length is 15 residues.

DNA of the CDR3: TGTGCCAGCAGTTTCCGGACAGATTCTGGAAACACCATATATTTT. This sequence encodes CASSFRTDSGNTIYF. V and J are TRBV6-5 and TRBJ1-3, with a tentative D call TRBD1 (6 bases). Germline-derived CDR1 and CDR2 are MNHEY and SVGAGI. V lost 4 bases and J 1 base, leaving 11 bases between the germline ends. The CDR3 runs 15 residues.

The chain recombines TRBV3-1 with TRBJ2-7; D is unclear. The germline V and J ends were trimmed by 5 bases and 3 bases, with 11 bases remaining between them. The CDR3 consists of 13 residues. The germline V gene encodes CDR1 LGHDT and CDR2 YNNKEL (reference sequence). CDR3 in DNA: TGTGCCAGCAGCGGCGGACGAAGCTACGAGCAGTACTTC. The encoded protein is CASSGGRSYEQYF.

The V and J genes are TRBV29-1 and TRBJ2-5; 11 bases map to TRBD2. Trimming at V came to 3 bases and at J to 9 bases, leaving 6 bases not matched to a gene. Germline-derived CDR1 and CDR2 are SQVTM and ANQGSEA. This CDR3 region has 13 residues. DNA of the CDR3: TGCAGCGTTGAGGGGCTAGCGGGAGGATCCCAGTACTTC. Its protein product is CSVEGLAGGSQYF.

The chain uses TRBV7-3 and TRBJ2-1, with D perhaps being TRBD1 or TRBD2 (5 bases each). This CDR3 comprises 16 residues. The V end was cut by 6 bases, the J end by 6 bases, with 21 bases between. Germline assignment: CDR1 SGHTA and CDR2 FQGTGA. CDR3: CASSQRGPGSINEQFF. CDR3 DNA: TGTGCCAGCAGTCAACGGGGACCAGGAAGTATCAATGAGCAGTTCTTC.

The chain joins TRBV4-3 to TRBJ1-6; D is possibly TRBD1 (5 bases). The germline gives CDR1 LGHNA, CDR2 YSLEER. Trimming removed 4 bases at V and 7 bases at J, with 14 bases between. The CDR3 sequence is 15 residues long. The CDR3 region is CASSRVRDPNSPLHF. CDR3 nucleotide sequence: TGCGCCAGCAGCCGTGTCCGGGACCCCAATTCACCCCTCCACTTT.

The V call is TRBV6-1, the J call TRBJ2-1, with D uncertain. Trimming removed 9 bases at V and 5 bases at J, with 17 bases between. This CDR3 spans 14 amino acids. Germline assignment: CDR1 MNHNS and CDR2 SASEGT. Written as DNA, the CDR3 is TGTGCCAGTGAAATAGGTCGCAGAGACAATGAGCAGTTCTTC. Translated, it gives CASEIGRRDNEQFF.

V usage is TRBV20-1 and J usage is TRBJ2-4; no clear D. Trimming removed 0 bases at V and 0 bases at J, with 9 bases between. Germline CDR1 is DFQATT and CDR2 is SNEGSKA (reference sequence). CDR3 size: 15 residues. This CDR3 reads CSAREWQLAKNIQYF. The CDR3, as DNA: TGCAGTGCTAGAGAATGGCAGCTAGCCAAAAACATTCAGTACTTC.

The chain has TRBV3-1 and TRBJ2-7; 9 nucleotides align to TRBD2. The J segment lost 6 bases and the V segment lost 5 bases, leaving 8 bases of the junction unmatched. CDR3 size: 14 residues. Germline V CDR1 and CDR2: LGHDT, YNNKEL (reference sequence). The CDR3 nucleotides read TGTGCCAGCAGCTTGCAACTAGCGGGTCGCGAGCAGTACTTC. It yields the protein CASSLQLAGREQYF.

This clonotype was observed once. The chain links TRBV27 to TRBJ2-5; D unresolved. This CDR3 region has 14 residues. The V and J ends lost 6 bases and 2 bases respectively, with 13 bases between them. The germline CDR1 and CDR2 sequences are MNHEY and SMNVEV (reference sequence). CDR3 region: CASSPLRQQETQYF. DNA for the CDR3: TGTGCCAGCAGCCCGCTCCGGCAGCAAGAGACCCAGTACTTC.